A single sample gave rise to the 11 T cell receptor beta chains below, sequenced in a study of blood T cells in healthy people across ages. The use of a sample-barcoded 5' primer and a J-beta primer mix characterized a second PCR of roughly 6 to 12 cycles. TCRdb redid the calling of the 5' RACE reads with MiXCR, one entry per CDR3 protein. The sample lists about 1.6 million distinct CDR3 sequences; about 31% were seen once. Sequenced sample: blood. The receptors originated from a woman aged 25 to 39 in good health.

The gene calls are TRBV27 and TRBJ1-1; 9 bases are shared with TRBD1. V shed 3 bases, J shed 11 bases, and the junction held 7 bases outside the gene matches. Per the germline V gene, CDR1 is MNHEY and CDR2 is SMNVEV (reference sequence). The CDR3 is 13 residues long. CDR3 bases: TGTGCCAGCAGTTTCCCGGGACAGGGTAGGGCTTTCTTT. This translates into CASSFPGQGRAFF.

There are many counts of this clonotype. The CDR3 DNA reads TGCGCCAGCAGCCATGGGACGGATTCCTACGAGCAGTACTTC. It specifies CASSHGTDSYEQYF. This sequence joins TRBV4-1 and TRBJ2-7, with D possibly called TRBD1 or TRBD2 (5 bases each). V was cut by 3 bases and J by 1 base, with 10 bases left in between. Per germline, CDR1 MGHRA and CDR2 YSYEKL. The CDR3 is 14 residues long.

The sample holds a few counts of this clonotype. The rearrangement joins TRBV4-2 to TRBJ1-2, with 11 bases identical to TRBD1. The CDR3 runs 15 residues. With 4 bases clipped from V and 8 bases from J, the junction kept 9 bases outside the gene matches. Germline CDR1 and CDR2: LGHNA and YNFKEQ. The CDR3 DNA sequence: TGTGCCAGCAGCCCGGGACAGGGGGGGACCTCGGGCTACACCTTC. Protein sequence: CASSPGQGGTSGYTF.

This rearrangement joins TRBV28 to TRBJ2-7; the match to TRBD2 covers 8 bases. This CDR3 has 13 residues. Germline V gene lookup returns CDR1 MDHEN and CDR2 SYDVKM. After removal of 6 bases from V and 3 bases from J, the junction contained 4 bases not matched to a gene. CDR3 in DNA: TGTGCCAGCAGGGAGCGGGGGCACTACGAGCAGTACTTC. Translated: CASRERGHYEQYF.

The chain carries TRBV5-1 and TRBJ1-1, with D hard to call. The CDR3 loop spans 16 amino acids. Germline CDR1 reads SGHRS; CDR2 reads YFSETQ. V gave up 1 base and J gave up 5 bases, with 18 bases separating them. The DNA for the CDR3 is TGCGCCAGCAGCTTGACGGGGTTGGAGGAGAGAACTGAAGCTTTCTTT. Translating gives CASSLTGLEERTEAFF. The whole variable domain, filled in from reference TRBV5-1 and TRBJ1-1, reads KAGVTQTPRYLIKTRGQQVTLSCSPISGHRSVSWYQQTPGQGLQFLFEYFSETQRNKGNFPGRFSGRQFSNSRSEMNVSTLELGDSALYLCASSLTGLEERTEAFFGQGTRLTVV.

The table lists this clonotype with a few counts. The chain has TRBV24-1 and TRBJ2-7; D possibly corresponds to TRBD2 (6 bases). The V end lost 4 bases, the J end lost 12 bases, and 12 bases lay between the germline ends. The germline V gene has CDR1 KGHDR and CDR2 SFDVKD. The CDR3 contains 11 residues. The CDR3 sequence: CATSDGGDRYF. The CDR3 region has the DNA TGTGCCACCAGTGACGGCGGGGATCGGTACTTC.

The chain links TRBV7-2 to TRBJ1-5, with D hard to call. The ends were cut back, 1 base at V and 10 bases at J, with 17 bases in the middle. The CDR3 is 15 residues long. Germline CDR1 and CDR2: SGHTA and FQGNSA. CDR3 coding DNA: TGTGCCAGCAGCTTAGTCGCAACGGACGATCGACCCCAGCATTTT. Its translation is CASSLVATDDRPQHF.

The rearrangement joins TRBV19 to TRBJ2-1; D may be TRBD2 (6 bases). V shed 7 bases and J shed 7 bases, with 17 bases lying between them. CDR1 and CDR2 from the germline V gene are LNHDA and SQIVND (reference sequence). This CDR3 is 14 amino acids long. The CDR3 protein is CASNPGTLNNEQFF. The CDR3 coding sequence is TGTGCCAGTAATCCCGGGACTTTGAATAATGAGCAGTTCTTC.

The chain links TRBV7-8 to TRBJ2-1, with a possible D match to TRBD2 (5 bases). Deletions cut 5 bases from V and 12 bases from J, with 14 bases between. Germline-derived CDR1 and CDR2 are SGHVS and FQNEAQ. The CDR3 extends over 12 amino acids. CDR3 in amino acids: CASSPERKLQFF. The CDR3 DNA reads TGTGCCAGCAGCCCCGAGCGGAAATTGCAGTTCTTC.

This rearrangement joins TRBV7-9 to TRBJ2-7; no clear D gene. Germline CDR1 reads SEHNR; CDR2 reads FQNEAQ (reference sequence). The CDR3 is made up of 14 amino acids. The V end was cut by 6 bases, the J end by 0 bases, with 12 bases between. The CDR3 DNA sequence: TGTGCCAGCAGTTACTCCTCCGTCTCCTACGAGCAGTACTTC. It yields the protein CASSYSSVSYEQYF.

This clonotype was found a few times. This rearrangement joins TRBV3-1 to TRBJ2-5; tentatively, D is TRBD2 (5 bases). V was clipped by 6 bases and J by 1 base, with 12 bases between them. CDR3 size: 14 residues. The germline V gene encodes CDR1 LGHDT and CDR2 YNNKEL (reference sequence). CDR3 sequence: CASSTPGSQETQYF. The DNA of the CDR3 is TGTGCCAGCAGTACACCGGGGTCCCAAGAGACCCAGTACTTC.